The 27 T cell receptor beta chains below all came from one sample that was sequenced in a study of a mutant IDH1 vaccine in newly diagnosed glioma. Method: immunoSEQ multiplex PCR; TCRdb's copy keeps in-frame clones and lacks some. Among 35,000 to 55,000 clones listed, approximately 80% were seen once. Antigens of these TCRs are unknown. Time point reported: week 35, safety follow-up. With topical imiquimod, each dose of the vaccine consisted of 300 ug of mutant IDH1 20-mer peptide. The specimen was PBMCs, collected from a glioma patient whose treatment included an IDH1 peptide vaccine. Receptors were obtained from a woman in her thirties or forties with glioma. Some clones in this sample may be carry-over from other donors' samples.

The rearrangement joins TRBV18 to TRBJ2-5; no firm D call. The CDR3 contains 11 residues. CDR1 and CDR2 (germline): KGHSH, LQKENI. V lost 5 bases to trimming and J lost 5 bases, with 6 bases between them. The CDR3 here is CASSSKETQYF. The CDR3 DNA sequence: TGTGCCAGCTCATCAAAGGAGACCCAGTACTTC.

This clone was observed a few times. Within the sample, other DNA sequences also encode this same CDR3. The V and J genes are TRBV5-1 and TRBJ1-2, with TRBD1 identical over 9 bases. This CDR3 region has 14 residues. V lost 2 bases and J lost 4; bases outside the gene matches: 3. CDR1 SGHRS and CDR2 YFSETQ come from the germline V gene. The CDR3 DNA sequence: TGCGCCAGCAGCTTAGGGGACAGGGTCTATGGCTACACCTTC. Translating it yields CASSLGDRVYGYTF.

The chain joins TRBV28 to TRBJ1-1; D remains ambiguous. CDR3 length: 16 amino acids. Germline values: CDR1 MDHEN, CDR2 SYDVKM. Trimming took 4 bases from V and 1 from J, leaving 16 bases between them. The CDR3 loop is CASSSPTSPGNTEAFF. For the CDR3, the DNA is TGTGCCAGCAGTTCACCCACTTCCCCAGGGAACACTGAAGCTTTCTTT.

The rearrangement uses TRBV5-4 and TRBJ2-7; TRBD2 agrees at 7 bases. V shed 3 bases and J 7 bases; nucleotides not matched to a gene: 10. CDR3 size: 14 residues. Germline CDR1 reads SGHNT; CDR2 reads YYREEE (reference sequence). The CDR3 DNA is TGTGCCAGCAGCTCGGGACTACCCACTCGGGAGCAGTACTTC. This codes for CASSSGLPTREQYF.

In its sample, this clone was seen a few times. Different DNA sequences within this sample yield the same CDR3. The chain links TRBV5-6 to TRBJ2-1; D remains ambiguous. The germline V gene has CDR1 SGHDT and CDR2 YYEEEE. The germline V and J ends were trimmed by 2 bases and 7 bases, with 7 bases remaining between them. CDR3 length equals 12 residues. CDR3 in DNA: TGTGCCAGCAGCTTAACCCAAAATGAGCAGTTCTTC. Protein: CASSLTQNEQFF.

The chain links TRBV5-6 to TRBJ2-1, with D possibly TRBD1 on 6 matching bases. The CDR3 has 17 amino acids. CDR1 SGHDT and CDR2 YYEEEE come from the germline V gene. The V end lost 3 bases, the J end lost 4 bases, and 20 bases lay between the germline ends. In nucleotides, the CDR3 is TGTGCCAGCAGCTCATTCGCTTTTGGGGGCAGTTACAATGAGCAGTTCTTC. This codes for CASSSFAFGGSYNEQFF.

The CDR3 nucleotides are TGTGCCAGCGCGAGACTAGCGGTTAACTACGAGCAGTACTTC. It encodes CASARLAVNYEQYF. This chain links TRBV28 with TRBJ2-7; 9 nucleotides line up with TRBD2. Germline CDR1 is MDHEN and CDR2 is SYDVKM. This CDR3 is 14 amino acids long. The V gene end was trimmed by 8 bases and the J gene end by 3 bases; junction bases not matched to a gene: 8.

The chain joins TRBV18 to TRBJ1-3; D call uncertain. V lost 2 bases, J lost 0 bases, and 8 bases lay in between. The germline V gene encodes CDR1 KGHSH and CDR2 LQKENI. The CDR3 contains 15 residues. Written as DNA, the CDR3 is TGTGCCAGCTCACCAGTCCGGTCCTCTGGAAACACCATATATTTT. Its translation is CASSPVRSSGNTIYF.

This clone was counted once. The rearrangement links TRBV27 to TRBJ2-1, with D unresolved. V shed 9 bases and J shed 10 bases, with 13 bases lying between them. This CDR3 is built from 11 residues. Looked up from germline, CDR1 is MNHEY and CDR2 is SMNVEV (reference sequence). The CDR3 bases are TGTGCCAGTTACAATGCTAGGGAGCAGTTCTTC. This sequence encodes CASYNAREQFF.

This chain links TRBV19 with TRBJ2-5; D is uncertain. Germline CDR1 is LNHDA and CDR2 is SQIVND (reference sequence). This CDR3 spans 11 amino acids. V gave up 6 bases and J gave up 7 bases, with 9 bases separating them. The CDR3 protein is CASRDMVTQYF. The DNA for the CDR3 is TGTGCCAGTAGAGATATGGTGACCCAGTACTTC. The full variable domain, rest sourced from reference TRBV19 and TRBJ2-5, is DGGITQSPKYLFRKEGQNVTLSCEQNLNHDAMYWYRQDPGQGLRLIYYSQIVNDFQKGDIAEGYSVSREKKESFPLTVTSAQKNPTAFYLCASRDMVTQYFGPGTRLLVL.

The chain employs TRBV27 and TRBJ1-2; no firm D call. The CDR3 has 13 residues. Per the germline V gene, CDR1 is MNHEY and CDR2 is SMNVEV (reference sequence). V shed 6 bases and J shed 0 bases, with 8 bases lying between them. The CDR3 region is CASRSAANYGYTF. The CDR3 nucleotides read TGTGCCAGCAGATCGGCAGCTAACTATGGCTACACCTTC.

The chain recombines TRBV4-1 with TRBJ2-1; D possibly corresponds to TRBD1 (6 bases). Germline CDR1 and CDR2: MGHRA and YSYEKL. Trimming left V 5 bases short and J 6 bases short, with 17 bases between. CDR3 length equals 15 residues. CDR3 bases: TGCGCCAGCAGCACACGGGACACGAGACCCAATGAGCAGTTCTTC. Its translation is CASSTRDTRPNEQFF.

The chain combines TRBV9 with TRBJ1-3; tentative D call: TRBD1 (6 bases). From germline, CDR1 is SGDLS and CDR2 YYNGEE. CDR3 length: 15 amino acids. The V end lost 3 bases, the J end lost 6 bases, and 16 bases lay between the germline ends. The CDR3 sequence: CASSEGGLNVNTIYF. The CDR3 DNA reads as TGTGCCAGCAGCGAAGGGGGGCTTAATGTAAACACCATATATTTT.

This sequence joins TRBV4-1 and TRBJ2-5; D perhaps matches TRBD2 (6 bases). Trimming removed 0 bases at V and 5 bases at J, with 10 bases between. The V gene's germline CDR1 is MGHRA and CDR2 YSYEKL. The CDR3 has 14 residues. The CDR3 sequence is CASSQEHSGETQYF. The CDR3, as DNA: TGCGCCAGCAGCCAAGAACACAGCGGGGAGACCCAGTACTTC.

The rearrangement joins TRBV7-9 to TRBJ1-2, with D possibly matching TRBD1 (5 bases). CDR1 SEHNR and CDR2 FQNEAQ come from the germline V gene (reference sequence). V was shortened by 4 bases and J by 8 bases, with 20 bases between the two germline ends. The CDR3 length is 15 residues. DNA of the CDR3: TGTGCCAGCAGCTCTGGACAACTAAACGAGGTGGGCTACACCTTC. Translating it yields CASSSGQLNEVGYTF.

CDR3 sequence (DNA): TGTGCCAGCAGCCCCGGGACTAGTCCCGAGCAGTACTTC. Its protein product is CASSPGTSPEQYF. J is TRBJ2-7 and V is TRBV28, with 8 bases that match TRBD2. The CDR3 sequence is 13 residues long. Germline loops: CDR1 MDHEN, CDR2 SYDVKM. The J segment lost 6 bases and the V segment lost 6 bases, leaving 7 bases of the junction unmatched.

This clone has a single count. The chain carries TRBV7-6 and TRBJ2-1, with TRBD2 matching 8 bases. V was pared by 1 base and J by 6 bases, with 2 bases of the junction left unmatched. The CDR3 runs to 14 residues. From germline, CDR1 is SGHVS and CDR2 FNYEAQ. This CDR3 reads CASSLGGLGNEQFF. The CDR3 nucleotides read TGTGCCAGCAGCTTAGGGGGACTAGGCAATGAGCAGTTCTTC. The full variable domain, in which reference TRBV7-6 and TRBJ2-1 provide the parts outside the CDR3, is GAGVSQSPRYKVTKRGQDVALRCDPISGHVSLYWYRQALGQGPEFLTYFNYEAQQDKSGLPNDRFSAERPEGSISTLTIQRTEQRDSAMYRCASSLGGLGNEQFFGPGTRLTVL.

The CDR3 here is CASSQGLYGRVETQYF. CDR3 nucleotide sequence: TGCGCCAGCAGCCAAGGGTTATACGGGAGGGTTGAGACCCAGTACTTC. The chain is built from TRBV4-1 and TRBJ2-5, with 8 bases aligning to TRBD2. This CDR3 region has 16 residues. V dropped 1 base and J dropped 5; count of bases not matched to a gene: 9. Germline V gene data show CDR1 as MGHRA and CDR2 as YSYEKL.

The V call is TRBV7-9, the J call TRBJ2-6; 7 nucleotides agree with TRBD1. Germline values: CDR1 SEHNR, CDR2 FQNEAQ (reference sequence). V lost 4 bases and J lost 8; bases outside the gene matches: 5. This CDR3 has 14 amino acids. CDR3 sequence: CASSSVGQSNVLTF. The CDR3 DNA reads as TGTGCCAGCAGCTCAGTGGGACAGTCCAACGTCCTGACTTTC.

Judged by abundance, this clone is medium-sized. The chain recombines TRBV9 with TRBJ1-2; the D is unclear. The ends were cut back, 0 bases at V and 1 base at J, with 7 bases in the middle. Per germline, CDR1 SGDLS and CDR2 YYNGEE. This CDR3 comprises 14 residues. The CDR3 reads CASSVANLNYGYTF. In nucleotides, the CDR3 is TGTGCCAGCAGCGTAGCGAATCTTAACTATGGCTACACCTTC.

The V call is TRBV21-1, the J call TRBJ1-5. TRBV21-1 is annotated as a pseudogene. This CDR3 region has 9 residues. The CDR3 spells CAGGGPQHF. CDR3 DNA: TGTGCCGGCGGAGGGCCCCAGCATTTT.

The chain has TRBV6-5 and TRBJ2-1; D remains unclear. The CDR3 consists of 14 residues. Germline V gene data show CDR1 as MNHEY and CDR2 as SVGAGI. The germline V and J ends were trimmed by 0 bases and 3 bases, with 6 bases remaining between them. The CDR3 DNA is TGTGCCAGCAGTTACTCGAACGGCTACAATGAGCAGTTCTTC. Amino acid sequence: CASSYSNGYNEQFF.

The rearrangement links TRBV6-1 to TRBJ2-7, with 9 bases identical to TRBD2. CDR1 and CDR2 (germline): MNHNS, SASEGT. Trimming at V came to 6 bases and at J to 5 bases, leaving 8 bases not matched to a gene. The CDR3 extends over 14 amino acids. CDR3 amino acids: CASSALAGDDEQYF. The DNA of the CDR3 is TGTGCCAGCAGCGCACTAGCGGGTGATGACGAGCAGTACTTC.

V gene TRBV5-5 combines with J gene TRBJ1-3; tentative D call: TRBD1 (6 bases). Trimming removed 4 bases at V and 6 bases at J, with 17 bases between. Looked up from germline, CDR1 is SGHKS and CDR2 is YYEKEE (reference sequence). The CDR3 is made up of 15 amino acids. DNA of the CDR3: TGTGCCAGCAGCGGGGGACATTCTCTGGCAAACACCATATATTTT. This translates into CASSGGHSLANTIYF.

This clone appeared a single time. The chain couples TRBV5-4 to TRBJ2-7; tentative D call: TRBD2 (5 bases). The germline CDR1 and CDR2 sequences are SGHNT and YYREEE (reference sequence). Trimming cost V 4 bases and J 6 bases, with 11 bases left between them. The CDR3 totals 12 residues. This CDR3 is CASSLRGSEQYF. CDR3 nucleotides: TGTGCCAGCAGCCTCCGGGGATCCGAGCAGTACTTC.

J is TRBJ2-1 and V is TRBV2; TRBD2 aligns across 9 bases. Germline loops: CDR1 SNHLY, CDR2 FYNNEI. The CDR3 is 14 amino acids. V shed 7 bases, J shed 5 bases, and the junction held 6 bases outside the gene matches. This CDR3 is CASKWASGDNEQFF. In nucleotides, the CDR3 is TGTGCCAGCAAGTGGGCTAGCGGGGACAATGAGCAGTTCTTC.

This clone has a single count. The genes are TRBV4-1 and TRBJ1-2; TRBD1 might be the D (5 bases). CDR1 MGHRA and CDR2 YSYEKL come from the germline V gene. Trimming pared 6 bases from V and 7 bases from J, leaving 15 bases between. CDR3 length equals 13 residues. CDR3 sequence: CASRPQGDLGYTF. CDR3 sequence (DNA): TGCGCCAGCAGGCCCCAGGGTGATCTTGGCTACACCTTC.